The 24 T cell receptor beta chains given below trace back to one sample, sequenced in a study of cytomegalovirus exposure and HLA in healthy donors. The study ran its PCR with 60 Vbeta and 13 Jbeta primers. The repertoire was sequenced with immunoSEQ multiplex PCR; TCRdb's copy has only in-frame clones and lacks some. The sample includes 80,000 to 130,000 clones, around 74% of them seen just once. Input material: PBMCs. Receptor source: a male donor in good health and CMV-seropositive.

In its sample, this clone was seen a few times. The rearrangement uses TRBV2 and TRBJ2-2, with 9 bases fitting TRBD1. The CDR3 sequence is 15 residues long. The ends lost 4 bases at V and 3 bases at J; junction bases unmatched: 3. Per the germline V gene, CDR1 is SNHLY and CDR2 is FYNNEI. CDR3 nucleotides: TGTGCCAGCAGTGTGGGACAGGGAGACACCGGGGAGCTGTTTTTT. It is translated as CASSVGQGDTGELFF.

The chain links TRBV9 to TRBJ2-3; D gene unclear. Trimming took 0 bases from V and 0 from J, leaving 11 bases between them. The CDR3 has 16 residues. Germline V gene sequence: CDR1 SGDLS, CDR2 YYNGEE. This CDR3 reads CASSVDVARSTDTQYF. CDR3 bases: TGTGCCAGCAGCGTAGATGTGGCCAGAAGCACAGATACGCAGTATTTT.

This chain connects TRBV27 to TRBJ2-3; D possibly corresponds to TRBD2 (5 bases). Germline V gene sequence: CDR1 MNHEY, CDR2 SMNVEV (reference sequence). The CDR3 is 12 residues long. V was shortened by 5 bases and J by 3 bases, with 6 bases between the two germline ends. DNA of the CDR3: TGTGCCAGCAGTCCGGGGACAGATACGCAGTATTTT. It yields the protein CASSPGTDTQYF.

The chain recombines TRBV19 with TRBJ1-1, with TRBD1 matching over 7 bases. Germline V gene data show CDR1 as LNHDA and CDR2 as SQIVND (reference sequence). CDR3 length: 18 amino acids. Trimming removed 3 bases from V and 0 bases from J; junction bases left unmatched: 13. The CDR3 sequence: CASSIAGGITLLNTEAFF. The CDR3 nucleotides are TGTGCCAGTAGTATTGCAGGGGGAATAACTTTGCTGAACACTGAAGCTTTCTTT.

This clone was picked up one time. V usage is TRBV4-1 and J usage is TRBJ1-4, with D uncertain. The CDR3 extends over 14 amino acids. Germline loops: CDR1 MGHRA, CDR2 YSYEKL. V dropped 3 bases and J dropped 7 bases, with 12 bases sitting between them. The CDR3 sequence is CASSQLALGEKLFF. The CDR3 DNA reads as TGCGCCAGCAGCCAGTTGGCCCTTGGTGAAAAACTGTTTTTT.

The chain has TRBV11-2 and TRBJ1-3; weak D call: TRBD1 (6 bases). The CDR3 is made up of 18 amino acids. Trimming cost V 7 bases and J 3 bases, with 25 bases left between them. CDR1 is SGHAT, CDR2 FQNNGV, per germline. The CDR3 nucleotides are TGTGCCAGCACCTATAGGGGGGGTACAGCGCTACTTGGAAACACCATATATTTT. This encodes CASTYRGGTALLGNTIYF.

CDR3 nucleotide sequence: TGTGCCACCAGCAACGACAGGGACGACGAGCAGTACTTC. It encodes CATSNDRDDEQYF. The chain carries TRBV15 and TRBJ2-7; 7 bases are a match to TRBD1. Germline trimming cut 4 bases from V and 5 bases from J; bases unmatched to any gene: 5. The CDR3 runs 13 residues. Germline-derived CDR1 and CDR2 are LNHNV and YYDKDF (reference sequence).

This clone was detected a few times. The chain links TRBV7-8 to TRBJ1-4; no clear D. Per germline, CDR1 SGHVS and CDR2 FQNEAQ. Trimming removed 2 bases from V and 2 bases from J, with 12 bases in between. This CDR3 contains 16 residues. Here the CDR3 reads CASSLMGGGTNEKLFF. CDR3 DNA: TGTGCCAGCAGCTTAATGGGAGGTGGCACTAATGAAAAACTGTTTTTT.

V usage is TRBV15 and J usage is TRBJ2-5, with a weak D call TRBD2 (5 bases). Trimming removed 5 bases from V and 5 bases from J, with 24 bases in between. There are 17 residues in the CDR3. Germline V gene sequence: CDR1 LNHNV, CDR2 YYDKDF (reference sequence). CDR3 nucleotide sequence: TGTGCCACCAGCCGCCGGCGGACGGGGTACAATATTGAGACCCAGTACTTC. Translated, it gives CATSRRRTGYNIETQYF.

This chain joins TRBV7-8 and TRBJ1-1; 9 bases fit TRBD1. The germline gives CDR1 SGHVS, CDR2 FQNEAQ. The CDR3 covers 14 residues. The junction had 8 bases not matched to a gene; V was cut back by 6 bases and J by 6 bases. The CDR3 coding sequence is TGTGCCAGCAGAACATACAGGGGGCGGCCTGAAGCTTTCTTT. It specifies CASRTYRGRPEAFF.

The V gene is TRBV5-4, the J gene TRBJ2-1, with D perhaps matching TRBD2 (6 bases). From germline, CDR1 is SGHNT and CDR2 YYREEE (reference sequence). CDR3 length: 15 residues. V dropped 4 bases and J dropped 0 bases, with 11 bases sitting between them. DNA of the CDR3: TGTGCCAGCAGCCCGGAGGGTGTCTCCTACAATGAGCAGTTCTTC. Translation: CASSPEGVSYNEQFF.

This clone was picked up a small number of times. The V gene is TRBV18, the J gene TRBJ2-3; TRBD1 agrees at 9 bases. Germline trimming cut 3 bases from V and 5 bases from J; bases unmatched to any gene: 3. Germline lookup yields CDR1 KGHSH and CDR2 LQKENI. CDR3 size: 14 residues. CDR3 nucleotide sequence: TGTGCCAGCTCACCGCTGACAGGGGGAGATACGCAGTATTTT. Translated: CASSPLTGGDTQYF.

This clone was recorded many times. V and J are TRBV15 and TRBJ2-5, with 11 positions matching TRBD1. The CDR3 totals 15 residues. With 1 base clipped from V and 4 bases from J, the junction kept 2 bases outside the gene matches. Germline V gene sequence: CDR1 LNHNV, CDR2 YYDKDF (reference sequence). CDR3 residues: CATSRGTGGAETQYF. CDR3 DNA sequence: TGTGCCACCAGCAGAGGGACAGGGGGCGCAGAGACCCAGTACTTC.

This clone was observed a single time. CDR3 amino acids: CASSLSGPHEQYF. CDR3 nucleotide sequence: TGTGCCAGCAGTTTATCAGGGCCCCACGAGCAGTACTTC. The chain has TRBV28 and TRBJ2-7, with D perhaps matching TRBD1 (5 bases). The CDR3 has 13 residues. CDR1 and CDR2 (germline): MDHEN, SYDVKM. Trimming stripped 1 base from V and 5 bases from J, with 9 bases between.

The chain has TRBV11-3 and TRBJ1-2; 9 nucleotides line up with TRBD1. Trimming at V came to 5 bases and at J to 1 base, leaving 2 bases not matched to a gene. Germline V lookup: CDR1 SGHNT, CDR2 YENEEA. This CDR3 has 14 amino acids. The CDR3 bases are TGTGCCAGCAGCCGGGACAGGGTTAACTATGGCTACACCTTC. Translation: CASSRDRVNYGYTF.

The rearrangement joins TRBV7-6 to TRBJ2-7; 7 bases align to TRBD1. The CDR3 spans 14 residues. Unmatched junction bases numbered 4, after V lost 4 bases and J lost 1 base. Looked up from germline, CDR1 is SGHVS and CDR2 is FNYEAQ. DNA of the CDR3: TGTGCCAGCAGCTCCGGACAGGTATCCTACGAGCAGTACTTC. It codes for CASSSGQVSYEQYF. Full variable domain (outside the CDR3, taken from reference TRBV7-6 and TRBJ2-7): GAGVSQSPRYKVTKRGQDVALRCDPISGHVSLYWYRQALGQGPEFLTYFNYEAQQDKSGLPNDRFSAERPEGSISTLTIQRTEQRDSAMYRCASSSGQVSYEQYFGPGTRLTVT.

To note about this clone: A junction boundary mismatches the germline segment, possibly from a read error. This chain joins TRBV5-1 and TRBJ2-7, with D perhaps matching TRBD2 (5 bases). Germline V CDR1 and CDR2: SGHRS, YFSETQ. The CDR3 has 16 residues. CDR3 DNA sequence: TGCGCCAGCAGTTTCGGTGAATTCTCTAGCTCCTACGAGCAGCACTTC. Its translation is CASSFGEFSSSYEQHF.

The V and J genes are TRBV28 and TRBJ1-6, with D unresolved. The CDR3 runs to 12 residues. Trimming shortened V by 5 bases and J by 14 bases, and 13 bases separated the two germline ends. Per germline, CDR1 MDHEN and CDR2 SYDVKM. This CDR3 reads CASSEMVLTLHF. The CDR3 bases are TGTGCCAGCAGTGAAATGGTCCTAACCCTCCACTTT.

The V call is TRBV9, the J call TRBJ1-2; TRBD1 agrees at 9 bases. The ends lost 4 bases at V and 2 bases at J; junction bases unmatched: 3. The CDR3 length is 14 residues. In germline, CDR1 is SGDLS, CDR2 YYNGEE. The CDR3 sequence: CASSSGQGNYGYTF. In DNA form, the CDR3 reads TGTGCCAGCAGCTCCGGACAGGGGAACTATGGCTACACCTTC.

The rearrangement uses TRBV5-6 and TRBJ2-5; 8 nucleotides align to TRBD2. Trimming removed 4 bases from V and 4 bases from J; junction bases left unmatched: 12. This CDR3 is 16 amino acids long. Germline V gene lookup returns CDR1 SGHDT and CDR2 YYEEEE. This CDR3 reads CASSTQGSGVGETQYF. The CDR3 bases are TGTGCCAGCAGCACACAAGGTAGCGGGGTAGGAGAGACCCAGTACTTC. Looking up the rest from reference TRBV5-6 and TRBJ2-5 gives the full variable domain: DAGVTQSPTHLIKTRGQQVTLRCSPKSGHDTVSWYQQALGQGPQFIFQYYEEEERQRGNFPDRFSGHQFPNYSSELNVNALLLGDSALYLCASSTQGSGVGETQYFGPGTRLLVL.

The chain uses TRBV5-1 and TRBJ2-1; TRBD2 agrees at 9 bases. CDR1 SGHRS and CDR2 YFSETQ come from the germline V gene. V lost 2 bases to trimming and J lost 8 bases; unmatched junction nucleotides: 5. This CDR3 comprises 14 residues. Here the CDR3 reads CASSLAGGRDEQFF. DNA for the CDR3: TGCGCCAGCAGCTTAGCGGGGGGCCGGGATGAGCAGTTCTTC.

This clone has just a few counts. The CDR3 DNA is TGTGCCAGCAGCTTTATAAGCGGGGGGGCTTTGGTCGGGGAGCTGTTTTTT. Translating gives CASSFISGGALVGELFF. The genes are TRBV7-2 and TRBJ2-2; 10 bases are a match to TRBD2. The CDR3 runs 17 residues. V lost 3 bases and J lost 7; bases outside the gene matches: 11. Germline values: CDR1 SGHTA, CDR2 FQGNSA. The entire variable domain, with the rest obtained from reference TRBV7-2 and TRBJ2-2, is as follows: GAGVSQSPSNKVTEKGKDVELRCDPISGHTALYWYRQSLGQGLEFLIYFQGNSAPDKSGLPSDRFSAERTGGSVSTLTIQRTQQEDSAVYLCASSFISGGALVGELFFGEGSRLTVL.

J is TRBJ1-1 and V is TRBV14; D unresolved. Trimming took off 5 bases at V and 8 bases at J, with 15 bases between the two ends. CDR3 length: 13 residues. Germline V gives CDR1 SGHDN, CDR2 FVKESK. CDR3 sequence: CASSSRPRLEAFF. The CDR3 coding sequence is TGTGCCAGCAGCTCCCGACCCCGACTAGAAGCTTTCTTT.

Only a few counts were recorded for this clone. This chain connects TRBV5-1 to TRBJ1-6; D is unresolved. Trimming shortened V by 0 bases and J by 7 bases, and 14 bases separated the two germline ends. The CDR3 contains 16 residues. Per germline, CDR1 SGHRS and CDR2 YFSETQ. For the CDR3, the DNA is TGCGCCAGCAGCTTGGAAGTGAGATCCAAGAATTCACCCCTCCACTTT. Translating gives CASSLEVRSKNSPLHF.